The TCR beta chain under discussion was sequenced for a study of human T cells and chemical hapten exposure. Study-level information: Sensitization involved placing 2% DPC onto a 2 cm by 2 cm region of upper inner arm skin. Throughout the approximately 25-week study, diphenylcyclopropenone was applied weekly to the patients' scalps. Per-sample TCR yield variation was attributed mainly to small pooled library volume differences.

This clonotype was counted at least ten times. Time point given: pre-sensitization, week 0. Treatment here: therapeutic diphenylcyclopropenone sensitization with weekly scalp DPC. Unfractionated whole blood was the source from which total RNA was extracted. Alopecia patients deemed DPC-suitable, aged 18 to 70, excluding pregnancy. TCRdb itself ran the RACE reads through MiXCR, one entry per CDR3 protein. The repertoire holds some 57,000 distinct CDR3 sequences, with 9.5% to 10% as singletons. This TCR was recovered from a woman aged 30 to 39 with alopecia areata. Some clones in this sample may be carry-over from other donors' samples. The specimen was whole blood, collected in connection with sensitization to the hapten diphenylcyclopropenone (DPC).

CDR3 DNA: TGCAGTGCTAGAGAGGGAGCGTCCAAGGTCCATGAGCAGTTCTTC. It codes for CSAREGASKVHEQFF. The chain has TRBV20-1 and TRBJ2-1, with a tentative D call TRBD2 (5 bases). This CDR3 has 15 amino acids. Germline-derived CDR1 and CDR2 are DFQATT and SNEGSKA (reference sequence). The ends were cut back, 0 bases at V and 8 bases at J, with 17 bases in the middle.